These T cell receptor beta chains were read from a single sample in a study of cytomegalovirus exposure and HLA in healthy donors. The table came from immunoSEQ multiplex PCR; TCRdb's copy has only in-frame clones and leaves some out. The profile covers approximately 200,000 clones, with over 75% appearing a single time and 1% to 1.5% taken by the ten largest. Sequencing was performed on PBMCs. The origin of the receptors is a human donor in good health. The CDR3 runs from the conserved cysteine through the conserved F or W. D genes are given only for firm matches. For some rows the clone size is stated as once, few or many, or as a class when expanded; others skip it.

v_gene	d_gene	j_gene	abundance	CDR3aa	CDR3nt
TRBV9	NA	TRBJ2-2	NA	CASSATELFF	TGTGCCAGCAGCGCTACGGAGCTGTTTTTT
TRBV19	TRBD2	TRBJ2-1	NA	CASSIVLAGGPSEQFF	TGTGCCAGTAGTATAGTACTAGCGGGAGGGCCTAGTGAGCAGTTCTTC
TRBV27	NA	TRBJ2-5	NA	CASRDILHQETQYF	TGTGCCAGTAGGGACATCCTTCACCAAGAGACCCAGTACTTC
TRBV5-1	NA	TRBJ2-1	NA	CASSLGSVRLYNEQFF	TGCGCCAGCAGCTTGGGTAGCGTGAGACTCTACAATGAGCAGTTCTTC
TRBV5-1	NA	TRBJ2-7	NA	CASSLASGIYEQYF	TGCGCCAGCAGCTTGGCCTCGGGAATTTACGAGCAGTACTTC
TRBV27	TRBD2	TRBJ2-7	NA	CASSLSLAGDYEQYF	TGTGCCAGCAGTTTGAGTCTAGCGGGAGACTACGAGCAGTACTTC
TRBV4-2	NA	TRBJ2-7	NA	CASSQVGLAYEQYF	TGTGCCAGCAGCCAAGTTGGCCTAGCGTACGAGCAGTACTTC
TRBV5-6	NA	TRBJ2-7	few	CASTLRTDDYEQYF	TGTGCCAGCACTCTCCGGACAGACGACTACGAGCAGTACTTC
TRBV30	NA	TRBJ2-2	NA	CAWSRTGTHGTGELFF	TGTGCCTGGAGTCGGACCGGGACACACGGGACCGGGGAGCTGTTTTTT
TRBV5-6	NA	TRBJ2-3	NA	CASSLDRALTTDTQYF	TGTGCCAGCAGCTTGGACAGGGCCCTTACCACAGATACGCAGTATTTT
TRBV6-5	NA	TRBJ2-1	NA	CASSLVMGEQFF	TGTGCCAGCAGTTTAGTAATGGGCGAGCAGTTCTTC
TRBV5-1	NA	TRBJ2-2	NA	CASSFAGVLTGELFF	TGCGCCAGCAGCTTCGCCGGGGTGTTAACCGGGGAGCTGTTTTTT
TRBV19	TRBD2	TRBJ2-2	NA	CASSISGTNTGELFF	TGTGCCAGTAGTATTAGCGGGACGAACACCGGGGAGCTGTTTTTT
TRBV29-1	TRBD1	TRBJ1-4	NA	CSVEDRDRGNEKLFF	TGCAGCGTTGAAGACCGGGACAGGGGTAATGAAAAACTGTTTTTT
TRBV4-1	NA	TRBJ1-2	NA	CASSQLGIRVGYTF	TGCGCCAGCAGCCAGCTCGGGATCCGGGTAGGCTACACCTTC
TRBV28	TRBD1	TRBJ2-1	NA	CASSPSDRGRLAAYNEQFF	TGTGCCAGCAGCCCTTCTGACAGGGGGCGGCTAGCGGCGTACAATGAGCAGTTCTTC
TRBV4-1	TRBD2	TRBJ2-7	NA	CASSQDLGLAATGGLGVYEQYF	TGCGCCAGCAGCCAAGATTTGGGACTAGCGGCCACAGGGGGGCTAGGGGTCTACGAGCAGTACTTC
TRBV4-1	TRBD2	TRBJ2-7	NA	CASSQDQLGLAGSYEQYF	TGCGCCAGCAGCCAAGATCAACTCGGGCTAGCGGGCTCCTACGAGCAGTACTTC
TRBV6-5	NA	TRBJ2-7	NA	CASSYTGPYEQYF	TGTGCCAGCAGTTACACAGGGCCCTACGAGCAGTACTTC
TRBV5-1	NA	TRBJ1-2	once	CASRPVGNYGYTF	TGCGCCAGCAGGCCAGTCGGGAACTATGGCTACACCTTC
TRBV27	NA	TRBJ2-3	NA	CASSSQLGMYTDTQYF	TGTGCCAGCAGTTCCCAACTAGGGATGTACACAGATACGCAGTATTTT
TRBV9	TRBD2	TRBJ2-1	NA	CASSLDGTSYNEQFF	TGTGCCAGCAGCCTAGACGGGACTAGCTACAATGAGCAGTTCTTC
TRBV7-6	TRBD2	TRBJ2-7	few	CASSLGPTSGSRYEQYF	TGTGCCAGCAGCTTAGGACCAACTAGCGGGAGTCGGTACGAGCAGTACTTC